The 28 T cell receptor beta chains in this list originate from one sample, sequenced in a study of blood T cell repertoires in COVID-19. Profiled with immunoSEQ multiplex PCR; TCRdb holds only in-frame clones, not every one. The sample consists of around 210,000 clones, approximately 84% of them appearing once. The specimen sequenced was peripheral blood. The receptors stem from a woman older than 75 with COVID-19, enrolled during active disease.

The V gene is TRBV7-6, the J gene TRBJ2-1, with a weak D call TRBD2 (5 bases). The CDR3 has 16 residues. Per the germline V gene, CDR1 is SGHVS and CDR2 is FNYEAQ. Between the trimmed V and J ends, which lost 8 bases and 0 bases, there was a span of 17 bases. This CDR3 is CASGPRGADSYNEQFF. CDR3 coding DNA: TGTGCCAGCGGTCCCCGAGGAGCGGACTCCTACAATGAGCAGTTCTTC.

As regards this clone: Germline is not matched at one junction end, which may reflect a read error. This chain links TRBV27 with TRBJ2-1; 12 nucleotides agree with TRBD2. This CDR3 has 20 amino acids. From germline, CDR1 is MNHEY and CDR2 SMNVEV (reference sequence). In DNA form, the CDR3 reads TGTGCCAGCAGTGTATCGATTCTAGCGGGAGGGAGTGGGGGGGACAATGAGCAGTTCTTC. Translating gives CASSVSILAGGSGGDNEQFF.

In its sample, this clone was seen once. V is TRBV7-2 and J is TRBJ2-7; TRBD2 matches 9 bases. J gave up 8 bases and V 5 bases, and 13 bases lay outside the gene matches. CDR3 length: 15 amino acids. The germline V gene encodes CDR1 SGHTA and CDR2 FQGNSA. The CDR3 region is CASSPVGSGGAKQYF. The DNA of the CDR3 is TGTGCCAGCAGCCCCGTGGGTAGCGGGGGAGCCAAGCAGTACTTC.

The chain links TRBV2 to TRBJ1-5; D not certain. The germline V and J ends were trimmed by 8 bases and 1 base, with 9 bases remaining between them. Germline-derived CDR1 and CDR2 are SNHLY and FYNNEI. This CDR3 is 13 amino acids long. CDR3 bases: TGTGCCAGCGCCTGGCAGAGCAATCAGCCCCAGCATTTT. Translating it yields CASAWQSNQPQHF.

The rearrangement joins TRBV11-2 to TRBJ2-7; D may be TRBD2 (7 bases). Trimming took 6 bases from V and 0 from J, leaving 18 bases between them. Germline CDR1 reads SGHAT; CDR2 reads FQNNGV. There are 16 residues in the CDR3. For the CDR3, the DNA is TGTGCCAGCAGAAGGACTAGGGGGTTTGGCTCCTACGAGCAGTACTTC. Protein product: CASRRTRGFGSYEQYF.

V and J are TRBV5-1 and TRBJ1-1; a possible D gene is TRBD1 (5 bases). Trimming shortened V by 1 base and J by 6 bases, and 13 bases separated the two germline ends. This CDR3 comprises 14 residues. Germline values: CDR1 SGHRS, CDR2 YFSETQ. The CDR3 spells CASSLLSIGAEAFF. CDR3 nucleotide sequence: TGCGCCAGCAGCTTGCTCTCCATAGGGGCTGAAGCTTTCTTT.

In DNA, the CDR3 is TGTGCCAGCAGTTCGCAACAGGGGGCACCTTACGAGCAGTACTTC. Its translation is CASSSQQGAPYEQYF. The rearrangement links TRBV6-5 to TRBJ2-7, with TRBD1 identical over 9 bases. Trimming cost V 4 bases and J 4 bases; bases outside gene matches: 8. CDR3 length: 15 amino acids. CDR1 is MNHEY and CDR2 is SVGAGI in the germline V gene.

The V call is TRBV5-1, the J call TRBJ1-6; TRBD1 matches 9 bases. Germline loops: CDR1 SGHRS, CDR2 YFSETQ. CDR3 size: 16 residues. V lost 4 bases to trimming and J lost 9 bases; unmatched junction nucleotides: 11. The CDR3 DNA reads TGCGCCAGCAGCCGCGGGGAGGACAGGGGTCTTTCACCCCTCCACTTT. It codes for CASSRGEDRGLSPLHF.

The chain is built from TRBV5-3 and TRBJ2-7; 7 bases are a match to TRBD1. TRBV5-3 is an ORF; its function is uncertain. The CDR3 is 17 amino acids. With V trimmed by 0 bases and J by 0 bases, 9 bases remained unmatched. CDR3 in amino acids: CARSLDLGQRSSYEQYF. Here the CDR3 DNA reads TGTGCCAGAAGCTTGGACCTGGGACAGAGGAGCTCCTACGAGCAGTACTTC.

The rearrangement links TRBV5-3 to TRBJ2-3; TRBD2 aligns across 8 bases. TRBV5-3 is recorded as an ORF, its role being uncertain. The CDR3 has 15 amino acids. Unmatched junction bases numbered 6, after V lost 1 base and J lost 5 bases. The CDR3 loop is CARSLSQREIDTQYF. The CDR3 nucleotides are TGTGCCAGAAGCTTGAGCCAGCGGGAGATAGATACGCAGTATTTT.

Notes on this clone: Other DNA sequences in the same sample also yield this CDR3. The gene calls are TRBV5-1 and TRBJ2-3; 7 bases fit TRBD1. The CDR3 totals 15 residues. After removal of 2 bases from V and 0 bases from J, the junction contained 3 bases not matched to a gene. The V gene's germline CDR1 is SGHRS and CDR2 YFSETQ. As DNA, the CDR3 is TGCGCCAGCAGCTTACAGGACAGGAGCACAGATACGCAGTATTTT. Protein product: CASSLQDRSTDTQYF.

The V gene is TRBV3-1 (or the pseudogene TRBV3-2), the J gene TRBJ1-1; D unresolved. Trimming took 4 bases from V and 4 from J, leaving 10 bases between them. CDR3 length equals 13 residues. Germline V gene data show CDR1 as LGHDT and CDR2 as YNNKEL (reference sequence). CDR3 amino acids: CASSRAEGTEAFF. CDR3 in DNA: TGTGCCAGCAGCCGAGCGGAGGGCACTGAAGCTTTCTTT.

This clone came up a few times. The identical CDR3 is also encoded by other nucleotide sequences in the sample. J is TRBJ1-6 and V is TRBV12-3 or TRBV12-4; D remains ambiguous. The CDR3 contains 12 residues. Trimming pared 6 bases from V and 7 bases from J, leaving 7 bases between. The CDR3 bases are TGTGCCAGCAGCTCGACAAATTCACCCCTCCACTTT. This codes for CASSSTNSPLHF.

The chain combines TRBV9 with TRBJ2-7; no clear D. The CDR3 loop spans 12 amino acids. Germline V gene lookup returns CDR1 SGDLS and CDR2 YYNGEE. Trimming took off 1 base at V and 6 bases at J, with 8 bases between the two ends. For the CDR3, the DNA is TGTGCCAGCAGCGTAAACCCGGGCGAGCAGTACTTC. It codes for CASSVNPGEQYF. Looking up the rest from reference TRBV9 and TRBJ2-7 gives the full variable domain: DSGVTQTPKHLITATGQRVTLRCSPRSGDLSVYWYQQSLDQGLQFLIQYYNGEERAKGNILERFSAQQFPDLHSELNLSSLELGDSALYFCASSVNPGEQYFGPGTRLTVT.

The chain carries TRBV15 and TRBJ2-2, with 8 bases lining up with TRBD1. The CDR3 has 13 residues. Unmatched junction bases numbered 3, after V lost 11 bases and J lost 1 base. Germline V gene sequence: CDR1 LNHNV, CDR2 YYDKDF (reference sequence). CDR3 protein: CASGQGNTGELFF. The CDR3 region has the DNA TGTGCCTCTGGACAGGGGAACACCGGGGAGCTGTTTTTT.

The chain employs TRBV14 and TRBJ1-1; no clear D gene. CDR3 length: 13 residues. Germline CDR1 reads SGHDN; CDR2 reads FVKESK. Between the trimmed V and J ends, which lost 1 base and 10 bases, there was a span of 13 bases. DNA of the CDR3: TGTGCCAGCAGCCAAGCTTATGACCGGGGAGCTTTCTTT. The encoded protein is CASSQAYDRGAFF. Combining the CDR3 with reference TRBV14 and TRBJ1-1 gives the whole variable domain EAGVTQFPSHSVIEKGQTVTLRCDPISGHDNLYWYRRVMGKEIKFLLHFVKESKQDESGMPNNRFLAERTGGTYSTLKVQPAELEDSGVYFCASSQAYDRGAFFGQGTRLTVV.

V gene TRBV6-5 combines with J gene TRBJ2-7; 10 bases match TRBD2. Germline CDR1 and CDR2: MNHEY and SVGAGI. V shed 6 bases, J shed 0 bases, and the junction held 5 bases outside the gene matches. CDR3 size: 15 residues. CDR3 in amino acids: CASSSGGGLSYEQYF. Written as DNA, the CDR3 is TGTGCCAGCAGCAGCGGGGGGGGGCTCTCCTACGAGCAGTACTTC.

V gene TRBV9 combines with J gene TRBJ1-4; perhaps TRBD1 as D (6 bases). The V and J ends lost 1 base and 4 bases respectively, with 14 bases between them. The CDR3 extends over 16 amino acids. Per germline, CDR1 SGDLS and CDR2 YYNGEE. The CDR3 protein is CASSVREGTHNEKLFF. The CDR3 region has the DNA TGTGCCAGCAGCGTACGGGAAGGGACACATAATGAAAAACTGTTTTTT.

This chain links TRBV6-5 with TRBJ1-5, with TRBD1 as a possible D gene (6 bases). The germline V and J ends were trimmed by 6 bases and 4 bases, with 16 bases remaining between them. CDR3 length equals 15 residues. Germline-derived CDR1 and CDR2 are MNHEY and SVGAGI. CDR3 region: CASSRTVLGNQPQHF. CDR3 nucleotide sequence: TGTGCCAGCAGCCGGACAGTCTTAGGGAATCAGCCCCAGCATTTT.

V and J are TRBV5-1 and TRBJ1-1, with D perhaps TRBD1 (5 bases). The V end was cut by 0 bases, the J end by 9 bases, with 15 bases between. CDR1 is SGHRS, CDR2 YFSETQ, per germline. The CDR3 covers 14 residues. The CDR3, as DNA: TGCGCCAGCAGCTTGGGGGGAGGGGACTCGAAAGCTTTCTTT. Its translation: CASSLGGGDSKAFF.

This clone was seen just once. CDR3 sequence reads: CASSPQGGVITEAFF. CDR3 coding DNA: TGTGCCAGCTCACCACAGGGGGGGGTGATCACTGAAGCTTTCTTT. V usage is TRBV18 and J usage is TRBJ1-1; tentatively, D is TRBD1 (6 bases). The ends were cut back, 1 base at V and 4 bases at J, with 13 bases in the middle. Germline-derived CDR1 and CDR2 are KGHSH and LQKENI. The CDR3 covers 15 residues. Looking up the rest from reference TRBV18 and TRBJ1-1 gives the full variable domain: NAGVMQNPRHLVRRRGQEARLRCSPMKGHSHVYWYRQLPEEGLKFMVYLQKENIIDESGMPKERFSAEFPKEGPSILRIQQVVRGDSAAYFCASSPQGGVITEAFFGQGTRLTVV.

The rearrangement uses TRBV5-8 and TRBJ1-6; D is uncertain. Germline V CDR1 and CDR2: SGHTS, YDEGEE. V dropped 1 base and J dropped 6 bases, with 17 bases sitting between them. The CDR3 loop spans 17 amino acids. The CDR3 spells CASSLLRKLKPNSPLHF. The CDR3 coding sequence is TGTGCCAGCAGCTTGCTTCGAAAGCTGAAACCTAATTCACCCCTCCACTTT.

The genes are TRBV5-1 and TRBJ2-2; the match to TRBD2 covers 7 bases. The CDR3 extends over 14 amino acids. The V segment lost 7 bases and the J segment 5 bases; nucleotides outside the gene matches: 8. Germline CDR1 is SGHRS and CDR2 is YFSETQ. DNA of the CDR3: TGCGCCAGCGGCCCGGGAGGTGAAACCGGGGAGCTGTTTTTT. Protein: CASGPGGETGELFF.

The chain uses TRBV6-5 and TRBJ2-5; 8 nucleotides agree with TRBD1. V lost 6 bases to trimming and J lost 5 bases; unmatched junction nucleotides: 8. Germline CDR1 reads MNHEY; CDR2 reads SVGAGI. This CDR3 has 14 amino acids. CDR3 protein: CASRFGTGGETQYF. The DNA for the CDR3 is TGTGCCAGCAGGTTCGGGACAGGCGGGGAGACCCAGTACTTC.

The chain carries TRBV28 and TRBJ2-3; 7 bases agree with TRBD2. The CDR3 is 15 amino acids. CDR1 is MDHEN, CDR2 SYDVKM, per germline. The ends lost 4 bases at V and 1 base at J; junction bases unmatched: 5. In nucleotides, the CDR3 is TGTGCCAGCAGTTCCAAGCGGGACCGCACAGATACGCAGTATTTT. This gives the protein CASSSKRDRTDTQYF.

The rearrangement uses TRBV5-1 and TRBJ2-1; tentatively, D is TRBD1 (6 bases). V shed 1 base and J shed 6 bases, with 14 bases lying between them. The germline V gene has CDR1 SGHRS and CDR2 YFSETQ. The length of the CDR3 is 15 residues. The CDR3 DNA reads TGCGCCAGCAGCTTGTCCCCCACAGGGTCCAATGAGCAGTTCTTC. Residues: CASSLSPTGSNEQFF.

This clone has just a few counts. The chain joins TRBV18 to TRBJ1-3; a weak D match, TRBD1 (5 bases). Germline CDR1 reads KGHSH; CDR2 reads LQKENI. V was pared by 4 bases and J by 4 bases, with 11 bases between. The CDR3 has 14 residues. In nucleotides, the CDR3 is TGTGCCAGCTCACGGGGGACTGGCGGAAACACCATATATTTT. This gives the protein CASSRGTGGNTIYF.

The chain recombines TRBV6-5 with TRBJ2-1; TRBD1 might be the D (6 bases). Germline V gene sequence: CDR1 MNHEY, CDR2 SVGAGI. V dropped 5 bases and J dropped 2 bases, with 13 bases sitting between them. This CDR3 is 15 amino acids long. The CDR3 bases are TGTGCCAGCAGTCCAACAGGGCAAACCTACAATGAGCAGTTCTTC. It is translated as CASSPTGQTYNEQFF.